Listed below are T cell receptor beta chains from one sample, sequenced in a study of T-cell memory formation after mild COVID-19. TCRdb redid the calling of the 5' RACE reads with MiXCR, one entry per CDR3 protein. The data show 350,000 to 450,000 distinct CDR3 sequences, roughly 24% seen once. Sequencing was carried out using PBMCs or a T cell subset sorted from them (not recorded which). The receptors shown here come from an adult woman who had mild COVID-19 (a few samples of this study predate the infection). Cell type and time point are not known. Both conserved end residues are part of each CDR3. Fields, in order: J gene, V gene, clone size, D gene, CDR3 protein, CDR3 DNA. D genes are given only for firm matches. Not all rows give a size; the values are once, few, many and, for expanded clones, a class.

J: TRBJ2-3
V: TRBV12-3/TRBV12-4
size: .
D: .
CDR3: CASSSLNRAATQYF
DNA: TGTGCCAGCAGTTCCCTGAACCGGGCTGCTACGCAGTATTTT

J: TRBJ1-1
V: TRBV3-1
size: many
D: .
CDR3: CASSQGGNTEAFF
DNA: TGTGCCAGCAGCCAAGGGGGGAACACTGAAGCTTTCTTT

J: TRBJ2-3
V: TRBV2
size: medium-sized
D: TRBD2
CDR3: CASTSRTSGGPTTFNTQYF
DNA: TGTGCCAGCACGAGCAGGACTAGCGGGGGCCCTACAACCTTCAATACGCAGTATTTT

J: TRBJ1-1
V: TRBV5-5
size: .
D: TRBD1
CDR3: CASSLVSGGVTEAFF
DNA: TGTGCCAGCAGCTTGGTTTCAGGGGGTGTCACTGAAGCTTTCTTT

J: TRBJ2-1
V: TRBV7-9
size: few
D: TRBD2
CDR3: CASSPGTTTYNEQFF
DNA: TGTGCCAGCAGCCCTGGGACTACCACATACAATGAGCAGTTCTTC

J: TRBJ1-1
V: TRBV12-3/TRBV12-4
size: .
D: .
CDR3: CASSLYDRMNTEAFF
DNA: TGTGCCAGCAGTCTTTACGACAGGATGAACACTGAAGCTTTCTTT

J: TRBJ2-4
V: TRBV18
size: few
D: TRBD1
CDR3: CASSPDRVKNIQYF
DNA: TGTGCCAGCTCACCTGACAGGGTCAAAAACATTCAGTACTTC

J: TRBJ2-1
V: TRBV12-3/TRBV12-4
size: .
D: .
CDR3: CASSHLWGNNEQFF
DNA: TGTGCCAGCAGCCACTTATGGGGCAACAATGAGCAGTTCTTC

J: TRBJ2-3
V: TRBV3-1
size: .
D: .
CDR3: CASSQIWSDTQYF
DNA: TGTGCCAGCAGCCAAATTTGGTCAGATACGCAGTATTTT

J: TRBJ1-2
V: TRBV11-3
size: few
D: .
CDR3: CASSLGESSPANYGYTF
DNA: TGTGCCAGCAGCTTAGGAGAGTCGTCACCAGCTAACTATGGCTACACCTTC

J: TRBJ1-2
V: TRBV11-3
size: .
D: .
CDR3: CAPRERYTF
DNA: TGTGCCCCCCGGGAGCGCTACACCTTC

J: TRBJ2-7
V: TRBV29-1
size: .
D: TRBD1
CDR3: CSASRDRGSKVYEQYF
DNA: TGCAGCGCGTCCCGGGACAGGGGGAGTAAGGTCTACGAGCAGTACTTC

J: TRBJ1-1
V: TRBV9
size: few
D: TRBD1
CDR3: CASSTLDRGGEAFF
DNA: TGTGCCAGCAGCACTTTGGACAGGGGAGGCGAAGCTTTCTTT

J: TRBJ2-2
V: TRBV7-3
size: few
D: .
CDR3: CASRPSPNTGELFF
DNA: TGTGCCAGCAGGCCTAGCCCAAACACCGGGGAGCTGTTTTTT

J: TRBJ2-1
V: TRBV9
size: few
D: .
CDR3: CASSVGWGGGEQFF
DNA: TGTGCCAGCAGCGTAGGTTGGGGGGGCGGTGAGCAGTTCTTC

J: TRBJ1-2
V: TRBV7-2
size: .
D: TRBD1
CDR3: CASSPGTGFLDYGYTF
DNA: TGTGCCAGCAGCCCCGGGACAGGGTTTTTAGACTATGGCTACACCTTC

J: TRBJ1-6
V: TRBV5-1
size: .
D: .
CDR3: CASSLVGQRSSPLHF
DNA: TGCGCCAGCAGCTTGGTGGGCCAACGGTCTTCACCCCTCCACTTT

J: TRBJ2-3
V: TRBV7-8
size: few
D: .
CDR3: CASSLPSRREQYF
DNA: TGTGCCAGCAGCTTACCCTCTCGTCGGGAACAGTATTTT

J: TRBJ1-6
V: TRBV5-1
size: few
D: TRBD1
CDR3: CASRNRQGFYDSPLHF
DNA: TGCGCCAGCAGAAACCGACAGGGGTTCTATGATTCACCCCTCCACTTT

J: TRBJ1-2
V: TRBV30
size: many
D: .
CDR3: CAWSVDENYGYTF
DNA: TGTGCCTGGAGTGTTGACGAGAACTATGGCTACACCTTC

J: TRBJ2-7
V: TRBV20-1
size: .
D: .
CDR3: CSARGSASSYEQYF
DNA: TGCAGTGCTAGAGGCAGCGCGAGCTCCTACGAGCAGTACTTC

J: TRBJ1-4
V: TRBV4-1
size: .
D: TRBD1
CDR3: CASRATGGGGEKLFF
DNA: TGCGCCAGCAGGGCTACAGGGGGCGGCGGTGAAAAACTGTTTTTT

J: TRBJ1-1
V: TRBV3-1
size: .
D: .
CDR3: CASSPRRRGHTEAFF
DNA: TGTGCCAGCAGCCCCCGTAGACGGGGGCACACTGAAGCTTTCTTT

J: TRBJ2-7
V: TRBV11-3
size: .
D: TRBD2
CDR3: CASSSGGGHYEQYF
DNA: TGTGCCAGCAGCTCGGGAGGGGGGCACTACGAGCAGTACTTC

J: TRBJ1-2
V: TRBV7-3
size: few
D: TRBD1
CDR3: CASSLKGADGYTF
DNA: TGTGCCAGCAGCTTAAAGGGGGCGGATGGCTACACCTTC

J: TRBJ2-7
V: TRBV29-1
size: few
D: .
CDR3: CSVEDSTVSSEQYF
DNA: TGCAGCGTTGAAGATTCGACAGTCTCGAGTGAGCAGTACTTC

J: TRBJ1-3
V: TRBV6-2/TRBV6-3
size: .
D: .
CDR3: CASSYSALGNTIYF
DNA: TGTGCCAGCAGTTACTCGGCTCTCGGAAACACCATATATTTT